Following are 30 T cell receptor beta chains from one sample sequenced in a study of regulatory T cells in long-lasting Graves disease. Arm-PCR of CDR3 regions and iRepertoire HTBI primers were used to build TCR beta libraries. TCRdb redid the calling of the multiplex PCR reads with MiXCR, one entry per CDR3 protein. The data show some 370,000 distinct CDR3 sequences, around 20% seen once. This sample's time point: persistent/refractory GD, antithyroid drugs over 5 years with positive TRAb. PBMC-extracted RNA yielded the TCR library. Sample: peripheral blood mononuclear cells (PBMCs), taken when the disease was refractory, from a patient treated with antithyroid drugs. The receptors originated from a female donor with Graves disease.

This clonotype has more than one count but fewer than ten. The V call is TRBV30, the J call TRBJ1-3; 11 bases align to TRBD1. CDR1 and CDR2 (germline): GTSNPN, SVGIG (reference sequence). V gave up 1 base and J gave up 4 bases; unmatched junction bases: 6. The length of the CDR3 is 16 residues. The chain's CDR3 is CAWSARDRGIGNTIYF. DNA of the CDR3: TGTGCCTGGAGTGCCCGGGACAGGGGGATCGGAAACACCATATATTTT. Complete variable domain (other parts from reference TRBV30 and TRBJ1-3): SQTIHQWPATLVQPVGSPLSLECTVEGTSNPNLYWYRQAAGRGLQLLFYSVGIGQISSEVPQNLSASRPQDRQFILSSKKLLLSDSGFYLCAWSARDRGIGNTIYFGEGSWLTVV.

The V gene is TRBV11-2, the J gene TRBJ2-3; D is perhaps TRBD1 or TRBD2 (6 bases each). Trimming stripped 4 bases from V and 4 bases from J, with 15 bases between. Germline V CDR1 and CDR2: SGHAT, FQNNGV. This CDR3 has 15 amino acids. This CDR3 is CASSSKVGGSDTQYF. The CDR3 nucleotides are TGTGCCAGCAGCTCGAAGGTCGGGGGCTCAGATACGCAGTATTTT.

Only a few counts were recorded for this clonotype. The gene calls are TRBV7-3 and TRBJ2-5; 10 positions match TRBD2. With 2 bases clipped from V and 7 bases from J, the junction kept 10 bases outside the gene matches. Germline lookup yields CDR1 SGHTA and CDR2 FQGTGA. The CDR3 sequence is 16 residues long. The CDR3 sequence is CASSLLAGEVGGTQYF. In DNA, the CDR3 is TGTGCCAGCAGCTTACTAGCGGGAGAAGTAGGAGGGACCCAGTACTTC.

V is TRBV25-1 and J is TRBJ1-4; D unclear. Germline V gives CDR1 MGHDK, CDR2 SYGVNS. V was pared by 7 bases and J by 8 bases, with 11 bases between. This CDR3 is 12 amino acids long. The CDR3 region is CASTGSNEKLFF. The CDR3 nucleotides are TGTGCCAGCACTGGGTCGAACGAAAAACTGTTTTTT.

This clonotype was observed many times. DNA for the CDR3: TGTGCCACCAGTGCGGACCGGGGGACTGAAGCTTTCTTT. The encoded protein is CATSADRGTEAFF. This chain connects TRBV24-1 to TRBJ1-1; tentatively, D is TRBD1 (5 bases). CDR1 is KGHDR, CDR2 SFDVKD, per germline. V was shortened by 5 bases and J by 5 bases, with 11 bases between the two germline ends. This CDR3 has 13 residues.

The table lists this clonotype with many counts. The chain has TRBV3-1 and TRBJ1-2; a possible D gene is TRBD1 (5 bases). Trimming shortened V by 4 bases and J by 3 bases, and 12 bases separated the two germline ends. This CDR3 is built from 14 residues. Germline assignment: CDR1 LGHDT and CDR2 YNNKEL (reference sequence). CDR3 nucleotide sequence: TGTGCCAGCAGCCCTGCCGGGACCCACTATGGCTACACCTTC. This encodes CASSPAGTHYGYTF. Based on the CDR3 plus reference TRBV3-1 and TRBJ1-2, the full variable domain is DTAVSQTPKYLVTQMGNDKSIKCEQNLGHDTMYWYKQDSKKFLKIMFSYNNKELIINETVPNRFSPKSPDKAHLNLHINSLELGDSAVYFCASSPAGTHYGYTFGSGTRLTVV.

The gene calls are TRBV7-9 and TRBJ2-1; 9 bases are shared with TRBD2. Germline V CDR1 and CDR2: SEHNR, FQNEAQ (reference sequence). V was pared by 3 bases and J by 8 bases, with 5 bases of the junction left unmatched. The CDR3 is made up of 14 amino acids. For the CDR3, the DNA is TGTGCCAGCAGCTTGGCGGGAGGGAGGGATGAGCAGTTCTTC. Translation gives CASSLAGGRDEQFF.

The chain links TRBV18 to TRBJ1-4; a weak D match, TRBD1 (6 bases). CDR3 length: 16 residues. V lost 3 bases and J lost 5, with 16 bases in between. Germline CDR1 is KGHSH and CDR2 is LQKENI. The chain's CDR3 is CASSPSRQVRNEKLFF. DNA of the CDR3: TGTGCCAGCTCACCTTCCCGACAGGTCAGGAATGAAAAACTGTTTTTT.

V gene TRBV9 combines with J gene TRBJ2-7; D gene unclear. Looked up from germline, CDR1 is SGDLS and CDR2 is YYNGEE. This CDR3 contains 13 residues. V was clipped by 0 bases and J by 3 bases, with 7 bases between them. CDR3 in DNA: TGTGCCAGCAGCGTAGATTACGGCTACGAGCAGTACTTC. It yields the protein CASSVDYGYEQYF.

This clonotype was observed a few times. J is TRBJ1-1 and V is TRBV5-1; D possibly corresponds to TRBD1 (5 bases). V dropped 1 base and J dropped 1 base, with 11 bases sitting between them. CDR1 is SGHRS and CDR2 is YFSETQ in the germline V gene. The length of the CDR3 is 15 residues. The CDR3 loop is CASSLFVGTNTEAFF. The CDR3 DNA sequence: TGCGCCAGCAGCTTGTTTGTCGGGACGAACACTGAAGCTTTCTTT.

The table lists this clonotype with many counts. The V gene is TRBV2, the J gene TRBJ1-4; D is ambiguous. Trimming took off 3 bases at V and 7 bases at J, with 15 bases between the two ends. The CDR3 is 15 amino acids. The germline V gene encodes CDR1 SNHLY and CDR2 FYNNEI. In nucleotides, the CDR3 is TGTGCCAGCAGTGACATACAGTTGAAAAGTGAAAAACTGTTTTTT. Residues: CASSDIQLKSEKLFF.

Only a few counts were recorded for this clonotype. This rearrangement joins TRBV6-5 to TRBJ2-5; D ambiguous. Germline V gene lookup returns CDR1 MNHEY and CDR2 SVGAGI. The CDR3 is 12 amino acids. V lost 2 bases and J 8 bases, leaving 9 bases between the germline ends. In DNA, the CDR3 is TGTGCCAGCAGTTACGAGGACGGCACCCAGTACTTC. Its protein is CASSYEDGTQYF.

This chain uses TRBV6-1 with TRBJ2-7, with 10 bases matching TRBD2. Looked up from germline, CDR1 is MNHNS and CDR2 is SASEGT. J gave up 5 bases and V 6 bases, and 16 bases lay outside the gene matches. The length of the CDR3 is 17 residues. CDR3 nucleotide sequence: TGTGCCAGCAGCCCCGCCCCCGGGACTAGCGATCGGGACGAGCAGTACTTC. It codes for CASSPAPGTSDRDEQYF.

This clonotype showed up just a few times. This CDR3 is CASSQEDGLVAEAFF. CDR3 in DNA: TGTGCCAGCAGCCAAGAGGACGGACTTGTCGCTGAAGCTTTCTTT. The gene calls are TRBV3-1 and TRBJ1-1; no clear D gene. V was pared by 0 bases and J by 6 bases, with 14 bases between. CDR1 is LGHDT, CDR2 YNNKEL, per germline (reference sequence). The CDR3 sequence is 15 residues long.

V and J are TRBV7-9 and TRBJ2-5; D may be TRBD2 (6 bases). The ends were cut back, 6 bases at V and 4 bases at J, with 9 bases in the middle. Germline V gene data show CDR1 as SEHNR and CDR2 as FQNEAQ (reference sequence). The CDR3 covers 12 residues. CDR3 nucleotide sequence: TGTGCCAGCAGGGAGGGTCGAGAGACCCAGTACTTC. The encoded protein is CASREGRETQYF.

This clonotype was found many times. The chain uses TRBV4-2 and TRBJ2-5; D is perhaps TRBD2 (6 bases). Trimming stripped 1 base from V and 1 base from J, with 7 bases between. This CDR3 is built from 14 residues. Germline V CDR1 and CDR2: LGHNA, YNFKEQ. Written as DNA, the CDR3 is TGTGCCAGCAGCCAAGTTAGCGGCCAAGAGACCCAGTACTTC. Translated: CASSQVSGQETQYF.

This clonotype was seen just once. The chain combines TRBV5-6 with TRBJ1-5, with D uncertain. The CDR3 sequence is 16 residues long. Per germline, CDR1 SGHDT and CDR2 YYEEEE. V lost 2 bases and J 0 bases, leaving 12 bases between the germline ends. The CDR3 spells CASSFYVDYSNQPQHF. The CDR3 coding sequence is TGTGCCAGCAGCTTTTATGTGGATTATAGCAATCAGCCCCAGCATTTT. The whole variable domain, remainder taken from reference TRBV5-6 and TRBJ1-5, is DAGVTQSPTHLIKTRGQQVTLRCSPKSGHDTVSWYQQALGQGPQFIFQYYEEEERQRGNFPDRFSGHQFPNYSSELNVNALLLGDSALYLCASSFYVDYSNQPQHFGDGTRLSIL.

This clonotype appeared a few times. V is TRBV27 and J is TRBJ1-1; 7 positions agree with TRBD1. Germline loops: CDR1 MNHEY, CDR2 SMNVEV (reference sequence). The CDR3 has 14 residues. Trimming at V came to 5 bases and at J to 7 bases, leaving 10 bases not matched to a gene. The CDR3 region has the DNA TGTGCCAGCAGTCCCCAGGGGGATTTTGGTGAAGCTTTCTTT. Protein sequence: CASSPQGDFGEAFF.

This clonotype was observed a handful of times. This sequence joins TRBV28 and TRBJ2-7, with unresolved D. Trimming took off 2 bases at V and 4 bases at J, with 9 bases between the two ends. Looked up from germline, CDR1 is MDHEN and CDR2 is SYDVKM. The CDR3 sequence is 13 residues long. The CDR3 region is CASSLLPLYEQYF. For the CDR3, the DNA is TGTGCCAGCAGTTTACTTCCGTTGTACGAGCAGTACTTC.

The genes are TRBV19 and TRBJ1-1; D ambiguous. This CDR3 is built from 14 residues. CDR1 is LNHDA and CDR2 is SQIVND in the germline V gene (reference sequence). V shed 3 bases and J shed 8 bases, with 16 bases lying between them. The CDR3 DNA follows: TGTGCCAGTAGTATGGGATCTGACCGAGACGAAGCTTTCTTT. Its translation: CASSMGSDRDEAFF.

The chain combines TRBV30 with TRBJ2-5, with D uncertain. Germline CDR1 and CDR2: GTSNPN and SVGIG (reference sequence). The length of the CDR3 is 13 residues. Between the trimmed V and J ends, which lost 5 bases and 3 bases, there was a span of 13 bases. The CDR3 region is CAWDLPGKETQYF. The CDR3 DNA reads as TGTGCCTGGGATTTACCCGGAAAAGAGACCCAGTACTTC.

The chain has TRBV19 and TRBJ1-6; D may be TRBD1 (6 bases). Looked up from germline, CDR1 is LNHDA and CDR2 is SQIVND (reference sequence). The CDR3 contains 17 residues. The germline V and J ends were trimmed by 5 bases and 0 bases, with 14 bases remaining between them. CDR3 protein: CASSPETGSSYNSPLHF. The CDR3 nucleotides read TGTGCCAGTAGTCCCGAGACAGGCAGCTCCTATAATTCACCCCTCCACTTT.

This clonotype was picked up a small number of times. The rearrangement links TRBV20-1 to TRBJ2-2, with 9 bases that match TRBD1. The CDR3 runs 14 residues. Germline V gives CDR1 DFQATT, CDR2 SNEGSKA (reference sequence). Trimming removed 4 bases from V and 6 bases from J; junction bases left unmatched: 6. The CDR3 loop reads CSAIGQGYAGELFF. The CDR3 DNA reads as TGCAGTGCTATCGGACAGGGGTACGCCGGGGAGCTGTTTTTT.

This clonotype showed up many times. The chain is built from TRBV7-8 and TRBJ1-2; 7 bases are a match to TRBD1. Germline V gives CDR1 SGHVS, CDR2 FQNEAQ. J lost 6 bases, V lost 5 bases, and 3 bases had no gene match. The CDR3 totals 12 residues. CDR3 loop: CASSLTGDGYTF. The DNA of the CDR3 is TGTGCCAGCAGCCTTACAGGGGATGGCTACACCTTC.

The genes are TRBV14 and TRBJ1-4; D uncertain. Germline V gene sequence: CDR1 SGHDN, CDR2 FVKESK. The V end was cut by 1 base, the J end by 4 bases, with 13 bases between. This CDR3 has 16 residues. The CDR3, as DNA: TGTGCCAGCAGCCAAGTTGGTCGAGTTCATAATGAAAAACTGTTTTTT. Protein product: CASSQVGRVHNEKLFF.

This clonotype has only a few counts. This CDR3 is CASKTGTDNSPLHF. As DNA, the CDR3 is TGTGCCAGCAAAACGGGGACAGATAATTCACCCCTCCACTTT. The gene calls are TRBV12-3 or TRBV12-4 and TRBJ1-6, with 7 bases that match TRBD1. CDR3 length equals 14 residues. Trimming at V came to 7 bases and at J to 5 bases, leaving 5 bases not matched to a gene.

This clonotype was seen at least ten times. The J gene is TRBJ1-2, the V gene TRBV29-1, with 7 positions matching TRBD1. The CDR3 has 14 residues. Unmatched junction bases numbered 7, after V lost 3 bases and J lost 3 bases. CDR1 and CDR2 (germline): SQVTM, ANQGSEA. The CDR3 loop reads CSVEPQGVDYGYTF. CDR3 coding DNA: TGCAGCGTTGAGCCCCAGGGGGTGGACTATGGCTACACCTTC.

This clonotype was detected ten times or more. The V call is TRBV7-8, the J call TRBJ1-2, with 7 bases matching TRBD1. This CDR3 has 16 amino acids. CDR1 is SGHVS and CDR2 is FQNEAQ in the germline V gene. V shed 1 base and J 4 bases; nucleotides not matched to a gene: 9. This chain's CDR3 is CASSLDRAQGGYGYTF. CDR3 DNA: TGTGCCAGCAGCTTAGATAGGGCCCAGGGGGGCTATGGCTACACCTTC.

The CDR3 sequence: CSAPGAGAESYGYTF. The CDR3 DNA is TGCAGTGCTCCCGGGGCGGGGGCGGAGAGCTATGGCTACACCTTC. The chain has TRBV20-1 and TRBJ1-2, with D perhaps matching TRBD1 (6 bases). The CDR3 has 15 residues. Per germline, CDR1 DFQATT and CDR2 SNEGSKA (reference sequence). The V and J ends lost 5 bases and 4 bases respectively, with 20 bases between them.

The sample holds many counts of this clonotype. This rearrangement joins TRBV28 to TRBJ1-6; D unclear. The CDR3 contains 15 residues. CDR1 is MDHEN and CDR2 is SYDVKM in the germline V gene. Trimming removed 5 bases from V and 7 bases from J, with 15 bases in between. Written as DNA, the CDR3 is TGTGCCAGCAGTCCCCTCCCCCTAACGAATTCACCCCTCCACTTT. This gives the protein CASSPLPLTNSPLHF.